A selection of T cell receptor beta chains follows, all from one sample in a study of blood T cells in healthy people across ages. TCRdb fed the 5' RACE reads into MiXCR, producing one record per CDR3 protein. The sample contains about 580,000 distinct CDR3 sequences, roughly 48% of which appear only once. The sequencing input was blood. The receptors derive from a man aged 80 or over in good health. Each CDR3 is given with its conserved first and last residue. A D gene is named only where the DNA matches it firmly. Not every row has a clone size; where given, it reads once, few, many or a size class.

TRBV7-2	TRBJ2-7	NA	TRBD2	TGTGCCAGCAGCCGGAATTCCGGGACTAGCTCCTACGAGCAGTACTTC	CASSRNSGTSSYEQYF
TRBV20-1	TRBJ2-4	few	TRBD1	TGCAGTGCGGAGGGGACAGGGTGGATGGACATTCAGTACTTC	CSAEGTGWMDIQYF
TRBV4-3	TRBJ1-2	NA	NA	TGCGCCAGCAGCCAAGTTAGGTTTAACTATGACTACACCTTC	CASSQVRFNYDYTF
TRBV10-3	TRBJ1-1	few	NA	TGTGCCATCAGTGAGCACCCTATGAACACTGAAGCTTTCTTT	CAISEHPMNTEAFF
TRBV2	TRBJ2-3	NA	TRBD2	TGTGCCAGTAACGGGAGGACCGCAGATACGCAGTATTTT	CASNGRTADTQYF
TRBV9	TRBJ2-5	NA	TRBD1	TGTGCCAGCAGTTCCAACGACAGGGGGCTGCGAGAGACCCAGTACTTC	CASSSNDRGLRETQYF
TRBV7-8	TRBJ2-1	once	TRBD2	TGTGCCAGCAGCTTAGCCAAGGGGGGATCGGAGCGGGGGGCGGGGAATGAGCAGTTCTTC	CASSLAKGGSERGAGNEQFF
TRBV20-1	TRBJ2-5	NA	TRBD2	TGCAGTGCTGGGGGAGGGCCTTTCCAAGAGACCCAGTACTTC	CSAGGGPFQETQYF
TRBV7-2	TRBJ1-4	NA	NA	TGTGCCAGCAGCCCCCGAGGGCTTGCAACTAATGAAAAACTGTTTTTT	CASSPRGLATNEKLFF
TRBV5-1	TRBJ2-5	NA	NA	TGCGCCAGCAGCAATCAATTGGCGGCTCAAGAGACCCAGTACTTC	CASSNQLAAQETQYF
TRBV7-9	TRBJ2-7	NA	TRBD2	TGTGCCAGCAGCTCAACCTCGGGGGGTTTTAGCGAGCAGTACTTC	CASSSTSGGFSEQYF
TRBV21-1	TRBJ2-7	NA	NA	TGTGCCAGCGAGGACACGGCTGATTATAGCCAACGGCTAAGCTCCTACGAGCAGTACTTC	CASEDTADYSQRLSSYEQYF
TRBV3-1	TRBJ1-1	few	NA	TGTGCCAGCAGCCAAGATCTGGGCGAGAACACTGAAGCTTTCTTT	CASSQDLGENTEAFF
TRBV7-2	TRBJ2-5	many	NA	TGTGCCAGCAGCCCTAGACAGATACAAGAGACCCAGTACTTC	CASSPRQIQETQYF
TRBV24-1	TRBJ2-1	NA	TRBD1	TGTGCCACCAGTGATCCCAGACAGGGCCCCCTCAATGAGCAGTTCTTC	CATSDPRQGPLNEQFF
TRBV20-1	TRBJ2-7	NA	TRBD2	TGCAGTGCTAGAGACGGTCGCTATGAGACTAGCGGGAGAATCACCGAGCAGTACTTC	CSARDGRYETSGRITEQYF
TRBV15	TRBJ2-7	NA	NA	TGTGCCACCAGCAGAGATCCTAGCCTTAACTACGAGCAGTACTTC	CATSRDPSLNYEQYF
TRBV5-1	TRBJ2-1	NA	NA	TGCGCCAGCAGTTGGACCCTGCCCCGAGTAGGCAATGAGCAGTTCTTC	CASSWTLPRVGNEQFF
TRBV6-2/TRBV6-3	TRBJ2-4	few	NA	TGTGCCAGCAGTTCGGACAAGACCCAACTTAGCGCCAAAAACATTCAGTACTTC	CASSSDKTQLSAKNIQYF
TRBV5-1	TRBJ2-5	NA	TRBD1	TGCGCCAGCAGCTGGGGACAGGGTCGGGAGACCCAGTACTTC	CASSWGQGRETQYF
TRBV4-2	TRBJ2-3	NA	TRBD2	TGTGCCAGCAGCTCACCCGGGACTAGCCACGCATCTGCGCAGTATTTT	CASSSPGTSHASAQYF
TRBV12-3/TRBV12-4	TRBJ2-7	NA	NA	TGTGCCAGCAGTTTGGCCCTGGATGAGCAGTACTTC	CASSLALDEQYF
TRBV20-1	TRBJ2-7	NA	NA	TGCAGTGCTAGACCCCCCGCTCCCCCTTACAATGAGCAGTACTTC	CSARPPAPPYNEQYF
TRBV6-5	TRBJ1-2	many	TRBD1	TGTGCCAGCAGTTACTCGTACAGGGGTGAAGGAGGCTACACCTTC	CASSYSYRGEGGYTF
TRBV7-2	TRBJ2-1	once	TRBD2	TGTGCCAGCAGCTTAGGTGGGCGGGGGGGCGTCGATGAGCAGTTCTTC	CASSLGGRGGVDEQFF
TRBV7-2	TRBJ2-1	NA	NA	TGTGCCAGCAGCGTACTAGCCCATAACAATGAGCAGTTCTTC	CASSVLAHNNEQFF
TRBV20-1	TRBJ1-6	NA	NA	TGCAGTGCTAGTTCGGACCCTTATAATTCACCCCTCCACTTT	CSASSDPYNSPLHF
TRBV5-5	TRBJ2-5	many	TRBD2	TGTGCCAGCAGCTTGACTAGCGGGCAAGAGACCCAGTACTTC	CASSLTSGQETQYF
TRBV20-1	TRBJ2-7	NA	TRBD1	TGCAGTGCTAGTAACCCCGGGACAGGGGGCACCGACGAGCAGTACTTC	CSASNPGTGGTDEQYF